This T cell receptor beta chain was documented in a study of human T cells and chemical hapten exposure. On the study more broadly: Small differences in pooled library volume mainly drove the variation in TCR yields per sample.

This clonotype was counted only a few times. Its antigen remains unidentified. Study-wide points: TCRs whose frequency exceeded 1 in 1000 remained the same following DPC sensitization.

Unique molecular identifiers were linked by the library to individual cDNA molecules. Authors' methods: With a range of 23,224 to 690,600, the median per sample was about 87,000 TCRs. TCRdb reanalysed the RACE reads using MiXCR and keeps one entry per CDR3 protein. TCRdb, not the authors, supplied the V and J calls. The sample contains 130,000 or so distinct CDR3 sequences, approximately 10% of which appear only once. The time point: healthy volunteer bleed at 2 weeks. The template was total RNA from unfractionated whole blood. The V end lost 3 bases, the J end lost 4 bases, and 8 bases lay between the germline ends. CDR1 SEHNR and CDR2 FQNEAQ come from the germline V gene (reference sequence). The CDR3 runs to 13 residues.

The TCR sequence derives from a male donor in good health. Some clones in this sample may be carry-over from other donors' samples. The sequencing input was whole blood. The genes are TRBV7-9 and TRBJ2-3, with D possibly matching TRBD1 (6 bases). In DNA form, the CDR3 reads TGTGCCAGCAGCTTCAGGGGTGCAGATACGCAGTATTTT. As protein: CASSFRGADTQYF. Full variable domain (missing parts from reference TRBV7-9 and TRBJ2-3): DTGVSQNPRHKITKRGQNVTFRCDPISEHNRLYWYRQTLGQGPEFLTYFQNEAQLEKSRLLSDRFSAERPKGSFSTLEIQRTEQGDSAMYLCASSFRGADTQYFGPGTRLTVL.